This is a list of T cell receptor beta chains from one sample in a study of blood T cell repertoires in COVID-19. Sequenced by immunoSEQ multiplex PCR; TCRdb stores in-frame clones only, minus some. This table holds more than 15,000 clones, around 89% found once. The sequencing input was peripheral blood. These receptors were obtained from a woman aged 60 to 75 with active COVID-19. Both conserved end residues are part of each CDR3. A D gene is named only where the DNA matches it firmly. Not all rows give a size; the values are once, few, many and, for expanded clones, a class.

NA,few,TRBV18,TRBJ1-2,CASSPPTESYGYTF,TGTGCCAGCTCACCACCGACAGAGTCCTATGGCTACACCTTC
NA,once,TRBV11-1,TRBJ2-7,CASSRDNTQQYF,TGTGCCAGCAGCAGGGACAACACTCAGCAGTACTTC
NA,NA,TRBV15,TRBJ1-2,CATSRDREGFYTF,TGTGCCACCAGCAGAGATCGGGAGGGCTTCTACACCTTC
TRBD1,NA,TRBV9,TRBJ2-6,CASSATGGASGANVLTF,TGTGCCAGCAGCGCGACAGGGGGCGCTTCTGGGGCCAACGTCCTGACTTTC
NA,NA,TRBV27,TRBJ1-2,CASSLAGQIDNYGYTF,TGTGCCAGCAGTTTAGCGGGGCAGATAGATAACTATGGCTACACCTTC
NA,NA,TRBV6-6,TRBJ2-2,CASSRLVTGHTTGELFF,TGTGCCAGCAGTCGCCTGGTAACGGGACACACCACCGGGGAGCTGTTTTTT
NA,NA,TRBV6-2/TRBV6-3,TRBJ2-2,CASSYEFIAVGTGELFF,TGTGCCAGCAGTTACGAGTTCATAGCAGTAGGCACCGGGGAGCTGTTTTTT
NA,NA,TRBV19,TRBJ2-5,CASSMRGGQQYF,TGTGCCAGTAGTATGAGGGGGGGCCAACAGTACTTC
NA,NA,TRBV27,TRBJ1-5,CASSWGGTSNQPQHF,TGTGCCAGCAGTTGGGGGGGCACGAGCAATCAGCCCCAGCATTTT
NA,once,TRBV3-1/TRBV3-2,TRBJ2-7,CASSQSPHYEQYF,TGTGCCAGCAGCCAAAGCCCTCACTACGAGCAGTACTTC
NA,NA,TRBV9,TRBJ2-1,CASSVDPMTGAYNEQFF,TGTGCCAGCAGCGTAGACCCTATGACGGGGGCCTACAATGAGCAGTTCTTC
NA,few,TRBV9,TRBJ1-4,CASSLEKLFF,TGTGCCAGCTCCTTAGAAAAACTGTTTTTT
NA,NA,TRBV5-1,TRBJ1-3,CASSLVGAKGNTIYF,TGCGCCAGCAGCTTGGTGGGGGCTAAAGGAAACACCATATATTTT
NA,NA,TRBV6-5,TRBJ1-2,CASSYEGFGYTF,TGTGCCAGCAGTTACGAGGGTTTCGGCTACACCTTC
NA,NA,TRBV28,TRBJ2-7,CASSLDPAGVSHEQYF,TGTGCCAGCAGTTTAGATCCGGCAGGGGTTAGCCACGAGCAGTACTTC
NA,NA,TRBV20-1,TRBJ1-2,CSASTQGTYGYTF,TGCAGTGCTAGTACCCAGGGAACCTATGGCTACACCTTC
NA,once,TRBV6-5,TRBJ2-2,CASSYSQEAGELFF,TGTGCCAGCAGTTACTCCCAGGAGGCCGGGGAGCTGTTTTTT
NA,NA,TRBV9,TRBJ1-3,CASNGAGHSGNTIYF,TGTGCCAGCAATGGCGCAGGCCACTCTGGAAACACCATATATTTT
TRBD1,few,TRBV2,TRBJ1-1,CAGEDRGPTNTEAFF,TGTGCCGGGGAGGACAGGGGGCCAACGAACACTGAAGCTTTCTTT
TRBD1,NA,TRBV6-1,TRBJ2-7,CASSDPTGVHEQYF,TGTGCCAGCAGTGATCCGACAGGGGTCCACGAGCAGTACTTC
NA,NA,TRBV11-2,TRBJ2-5,CASSPSQETQYF,TGTGCCAGCAGCCCTTCTCAAGAGACCCAGTACTTC
TRBD2,NA,TRBV12-5,TRBJ2-7,CASGLALTSGRTDEQYF,TGTGCTAGTGGTTTGGCCCTGACTAGCGGACGGACGGACGAGCAGTACTTC
NA,NA,TRBV19,TRBJ2-6,CASSIDSLFNSGANVLTF,TGTGCCAGTAGTATTGACAGTTTATTCAACTCTGGGGCCAACGTCCTGACTTTC
TRBD1,NA,TRBV7-9,TRBJ1-4,CASSSGQGTNEKLFF,TGTGCCAGCAGCTCGGGACAGGGAACTAATGAAAAACTGTTTTTT
TRBD2,NA,TRBV5-1,TRBJ2-1,CASSLFGLAGDYEQFF,TGCGCCAGCAGCTTGTTTGGACTAGCGGGGGATTATGAGCAGTTCTTC
TRBD1,NA,TRBV3-1/TRBV3-2,TRBJ1-2,CASSQPRTGVYGYTF,TGTGCCAGCAGCCAACCTAGGACAGGCGTCTATGGCTACACCTTC
TRBD2,NA,TRBV6-5,TRBJ2-1,CASTWTSGGVDEQFF,TGTGCCAGCACCTGGACTAGCGGGGGAGTAGATGAGCAGTTCTTC
NA,NA,TRBV6-5,TRBJ2-5,CASSSPRSAEETQYF,TGTGCCAGCAGTTCCCCTCGGAGCGCCGAAGAGACCCAGTACTTC
NA,NA,TRBV5-1,TRBJ2-7,CASSGTGSGYEQYF,TGCGCCAGCAGCGGAACAGGGTCTGGGTACGAGCAGTACTTC
NA,few,TRBV14,TRBJ1-1,CASSALMTGNTEAFF,TGTGCCAGCAGCGCCCTGATGACAGGGAACACTGAAGCTTTCTTT
TRBD1,NA,TRBV27,TRBJ1-1,CASGDSMNTEAFF,TGTGCCAGCGGGGACAGCATGAACACTGAAGCTTTCTTT
TRBD1,NA,TRBV6-1,TRBJ2-7,CASSDPGGSYEQYF,TGTGCCAGCAGTGACCCAGGGGGCTCCTACGAGCAGTACTTC
NA,NA,TRBV11-2,TRBJ2-2,CASSATGFGGELFF,TGTGCCAGCAGCGCAACAGGGTTCGGCGGGGAGCTGTTTTTT
TRBD2,once,TRBV5-4,TRBJ2-5,CASSPLRFGGVQETQYF,TGTGCCAGCAGCCCGCTAAGATTCGGGGGGGTCCAAGAGACCCAGTACTTC
TRBD2,NA,TRBV5-1,TRBJ2-3,CASSHGTSGGSSTDTQYF,TGCGCCAGCAGCCACGGGACTAGCGGGGGGAGCAGCACAGATACGCAGTATTTT
TRBD1,NA,TRBV2,TRBJ2-5,CASSEGGQGPGETQYF,TGTGCCAGCAGTGAAGGGGGACAGGGGCCAGGGGAGACCCAGTACTTC
NA,NA,TRBV6-5,TRBJ1-2,CASSLEGLGARGYTF,TGTGCCAGCAGTTTAGAAGGTCTGGGGGCACGCGGCTACACCTTC
TRBD1,NA,TRBV18,TRBJ1-4,CASSLHPGQGNEKLFF,TGTGCCAGCTCACTTCACCCGGGACAGGGGAATGAAAAACTGTTTTTT
TRBD1,NA,TRBV27,TRBJ2-2,CASRPRDRVGGGELFF,TGTGCCAGCAGACCTCGGGACAGGGTTGGAGGCGGGGAGCTGTTTTTT
NA,NA,TRBV9,TRBJ1-1,CASSVGGGGVEAFF,TGTGCCAGCAGCGTAGGGGGCGGAGGGGTTGAAGCTTTCTTT
TRBD2,NA,TRBV5-4,TRBJ2-5,CASSTTSGGASGETQYF,TGTGCCAGCAGCACGACTAGCGGGGGGGCTAGTGGAGAGACCCAGTACTTC
NA,NA,TRBV27,TRBJ1-6,CASSQWFAGSPLHF,TGTGCCAGCAGCCAGTGGTTCGCGGGCTCACCCCTCCACTTT
TRBD1,NA,TRBV5-1,TRBJ1-1,CASRRGLGTEAFF,TGCGCCAGCCGGAGGGGGCTGGGGACTGAAGCTTTCTTT
NA,NA,TRBV5-4,TRBJ2-7,CASSLSPNYEQYF,TGTGCCAGCAGCTTAAGCCCAAACTACGAGCAGTACTTC
TRBD2,NA,TRBV9,TRBJ2-1,CASSGLAENNEQFF,TGTGCCAGCAGCGGACTAGCGGAGAACAATGAGCAGTTCTTC
NA,NA,TRBV2,TRBJ1-1,CASTVRGDGTEAFF,TGTGCCAGCACTGTACGGGGGGATGGGACTGAAGCTTTCTTT